The entry below describes one T cell receptor beta chain. Profiles of TCR beta VDJ and CDR3 were generated from a genomic DNA template. TCRdb called the reads again in MiXCR, with one record for every CDR3 protein. The sample yields about 400,000 distinct CDR3 sequences, just under 70% seen once. The CDR3 runs 13 residues. The V gene's germline CDR1 is SQVTM and CDR2 ANQGSEA. V was trimmed by 8 bases and J by 2 bases, leaving 13 bases between them. These data belong to a study of CD8+CD57+ T cells in acquired aplastic anemia. The V call is TRBV29-1, the J call TRBJ2-1; D perhaps matches TRBD1 (6 bases). Sequenced: sorted CD4+, CD8+, or CD8+CD57+ T cells (not recorded which) from PBMCs. This TCR was sampled from a human donor in good health, serving as a control. The CDR3 loop is CSMTGTPYNEQFF. In DNA, the CDR3 is TGCAGCATGACCGGGACACCCTACAATGAGCAGTTCTTC.